These T cell receptor beta chains were read from a single sample in a study of identical twins. TCRdb reanalysed the 5' RACE reads using MiXCR and keeps one entry per CDR3 protein. The table has around 1.7 million distinct CDR3 sequences, more than 30% seen once; the top ten hold 0.27%. Sequencing input: cord blood. These receptors were collected from a newborn girl in good health. CDR3s leave out the opening cysteine and the closing phenylalanine or tryptophan.

TRBV20-1 SAPGDPNQPQH
TRBV2 ASSEAGQGYNSPLH
TRBV6-6 ASSLAGTGSADTQY
TRBV6-1 ASSDKNTEAF
TRBV12-3/TRBV12-4 ASSYPPGITEAF
TRBV7-9 ASSSALDSGGYT
TRBV30 AWTDNQETQY
TRBV28 ASSLRGWRGYNEQF
TRBV11-2 ASSRTPGGETQY
TRBV14 ASSQAPDEQF
TRBV20-1 SASPAGGADTQY
TRBV20-1 SAGGTAQETQY